The clone carrying this T cell receptor (beta chain) occurred many times. Its antigen is still unknown. This sample was taken from a study of Graves' ophthalmopathy and Graves' hyperthyroidism. The wider study: Peripheral blood samples were taken at initial diagnosis, before any treatment. General study findings and limits: Ophthalmopathy progression was predicted with 55% to 71% sensitivity and roughly 72% specificity.

Diagnosis used clinical symptoms, serum thyroxine, TRAb, thyroid ultrasound and orbital computed tomography. Beta-chain TCR CDR3 regions were amplified from RNA transcripts. Second-round multiplex PCR came after first-round RT-PCR with HTBI primers. TCRdb reprocessed the multiplex PCR reads with MiXCR, giving one entry per CDR3 protein. The table lists some 350,000 distinct CDR3 sequences, about 18% of them singletons. Germline CDR1 is DFQATT and CDR2 is SNEGSKA (reference sequence). Deletions cut 6 bases from V and 2 bases from J, with 19 bases between. This CDR3 region has 15 residues. The receptor comes from an adult woman with stable Graves' hyperthyroidism. The chain uses TRBV20-1 and TRBJ1-1, with D possibly being TRBD1 (5 bases). Sequencing input: peripheral blood. CDR3 in amino acids: CSAPPLDRFNTEAFF. The CDR3 coding sequence is TGCAGTGCACCCCCGTTAGACAGATTCAACACTGAAGCTTTCTTT.